These T cell receptor beta chains were read from a single sample in a study of OX40 agonist ivuxolimab in advanced cancers. Using immunoSEQ multiplex PCR, the repertoire was profiled, and TCRdb retains in-frame clones only, with some absent. The sample holds approximately 81,000 clones, around 90% seen once. Here the sequenced sample was CD4+ or CD8+ T cells sorted from blood, taken in a trial of the OX40 agonist ivuxolimab. The receptors stem from an adult with an advanced solid tumor such as melanoma, head and neck, liver or kidney cancer. The CDR3 runs from the conserved cysteine through the conserved F or W. A D gene is named only where the DNA matches it firmly. Clone sizes are given selectively: once, few, many, or a class where the clone is expanded.

>TRBJ1-1|TRBV6-5|NA|once
CASSLVGRRRSEAFF
TGTGCCAGCAGCCTGGTCGGCAGGCGGAGGTCTGAAGCTTTCTTT
>TRBJ2-5|TRBV6-1|NA|few
CASSEGGRRAETQYF
TGTGCCAGCAGTGAAGGGGGACGGCGTGCGGAGACCCAGTACTTC
>TRBJ2-5|TRBV7-9|TRBD2|NA
CASSPLVGGQETQYF
TGTGCCAGCAGCCCCTTAGTGGGGGGGCAAGAGACCCAGTACTTC
>TRBJ2-7|TRBV2|TRBD1|NA
CASSEEVGQGYEQYF
TGTGCCAGCAGTGAAGAGGTCGGACAGGGCTACGAGCAGTACTTC
>TRBJ2-1|TRBV6-1|NA|NA
CASGTSYNEQFF
TGTGCCAGTGGGACATCGTACAATGAGCAGTTCTTC
>TRBJ1-2|TRBV25-1|TRBD1|NA
CASTGGQGVNGYTF
TGTGCCAGCACCGGCGGACAGGGCGTCAATGGCTACACCTTC
>TRBJ2-4|TRBV7-2|NA|NA
CASSSQGVGIQYF
TGTGCCAGCAGCTCCCAAGGGGTCGGGATTCAGTACTTC
>TRBJ1-1|TRBV6-5|NA|NA
CASTKGGVNTEAFF
TGTGCCAGCACCAAAGGGGGGGTGAACACTGAAGCTTTCTTT
>TRBJ1-6|TRBV13|NA|NA
CASSLNNSPLHF
TGTGCCAGCAGCCTTAATAATTCACCCCTCCACTTT
>TRBJ2-1|TRBV14|TRBD2|NA
CASSLARGGGLLF
TGTGCCAGCAGCCTGGCCCGGGGCGGGGGTTTACTCTTC
>TRBJ1-1|TRBV18|NA|NA
CASSPRRANTEAFF
TGTGCCAGCTCACCACGCAGGGCAAACACTGAAGCTTTCTTT
>TRBJ1-2|TRBV5-3|NA|NA
CASSRSVPANYGYTF
TGTGCCAGCAGCCGGTCGGTCCCTGCTAACTATGGCTACACCTTC
>TRBJ1-2|TRBV5-5|TRBD1|NA
CASSLGGQGNYGYTF
TGTGCCAGCAGCTTAGGGGGACAGGGGAACTATGGCTACACCTTC
>TRBJ1-2|TRBV5-1|TRBD1|NA
CASSSGTGTNGYTF
TGCGCCAGCAGCTCCGGGACAGGGACTAATGGCTACACCTTC
>TRBJ1-1|TRBV10-2|NA|NA
CASSRDHEAFF
TGCGCCAGCAGCCGGGACCATGAAGCTTTCTTT
>TRBJ2-7|TRBV6-1|NA|NA
CATPGRSSYEQYF
TGTGCCACCCCGGGACGGAGCTCCTACGAGCAGTACTTC
>TRBJ1-1|TRBV27|NA|NA
CASRTYMNTEAFF
TGTGCCAGCAGGACGTATATGAACACTGAAGCTTTCTTT
>TRBJ2-2|TRBV2|TRBD1|NA
CASSDGTGKNTGELFF
TGTGCCAGCAGCGACGGGACAGGGAAGAACACCGGGGAGCTGTTTTTT
>TRBJ1-2|TRBV9|NA|NA
CASSSRRGGTGGDSGYTF
TGTGCCAGCAGCTCCCGACGTGGGGGAACGGGGGGCGATAGTGGCTACACCTTC
>TRBJ1-5|TRBV9|NA|once
CASSVGWERGNQPQHF
TGTGCCAGCAGCGTAGGTTGGGAGAGGGGCAATCAGCCCCAGCATTTT
>TRBJ1-5|TRBV11-2|NA|few
CASSFANQGQPQHF
TGTGCCAGCAGCTTCGCTAACCAGGGTCAGCCCCAGCATTTT
>TRBJ2-3|TRBV7-9|TRBD1|NA
CASSLEGAGTDTQYF
TGTGCCAGCAGCTTAGAGGGGGCAGGCACAGATACGCAGTATTTT
>TRBJ1-2|TRBV7-9|NA|NA
CASSPSGYGYTF
TGTGCCAGCAGTCCTTCCGGCTATGGCTACACCTTC
>TRBJ1-5|TRBV5-5|NA|NA
CASSTLGSGNQPQHF
TGTGCCAGCAGCACCTTGGGATCGGGCAATCAGCCCCAGCATTTT
>TRBJ1-1|TRBV6-1|NA|NA
CASKRINTEAFF
TGTGCCAGCAAAAGGATTAACACTGAAGCTTTCTTT
>TRBJ2-7|TRBV2|NA|NA
CASSEQGAATYEQYF
TGTGCCAGCAGTGAACAAGGGGCCGCTACCTACGAGCAGTACTTC
>TRBJ1-4|TRBV25-1|TRBD1|NA
CASSEWGTGATNEKLFF
TGTGCCAGCAGTGAATGGGGTACAGGGGCAACTAATGAAAAACTGTTTTTT
>TRBJ1-3|TRBV5-1|TRBD1|NA
CASSYSRTGSPSGNTIYF
TGCGCCAGCAGTTATTCTCGGACAGGCAGCCCCTCTGGAAACACCATATATTTT
>TRBJ2-2|TRBV5-5|NA|NA
CASSIGVGELFF
TGTGCCAGCAGCATAGGGGTCGGGGAGCTGTTTTTT
>TRBJ2-7|TRBV5-5|TRBD1|once
CASTFLTGGASYEQYF
TGTGCCAGCACCTTCCTCACAGGGGGCGCTTCCTACGAGCAGTACTTC
>TRBJ2-1|TRBV7-3|TRBD2|NA
CASSLTVGRDEQFF
TGTGCCAGCAGCTTAACGGTTGGGAGGGATGAGCAGTTCTTC
>TRBJ2-5|TRBV4-3|NA|NA
CASSQGLGQETQYF
TGCGCCAGCAGCCAGGGTCTAGGCCAAGAGACCCAGTACTTC